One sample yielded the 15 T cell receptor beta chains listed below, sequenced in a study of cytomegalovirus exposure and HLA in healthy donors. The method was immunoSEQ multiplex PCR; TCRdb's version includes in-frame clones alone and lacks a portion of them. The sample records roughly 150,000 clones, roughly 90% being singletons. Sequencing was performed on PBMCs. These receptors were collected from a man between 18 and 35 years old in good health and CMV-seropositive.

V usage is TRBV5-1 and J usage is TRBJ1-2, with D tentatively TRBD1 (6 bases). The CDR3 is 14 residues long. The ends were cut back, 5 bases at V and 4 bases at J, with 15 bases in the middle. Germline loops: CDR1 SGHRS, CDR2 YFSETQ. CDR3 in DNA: TGCGCCAGCAGGCCCACGTTAGGGGGCTATGGCTACACCTTC. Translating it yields CASRPTLGGYGYTF.

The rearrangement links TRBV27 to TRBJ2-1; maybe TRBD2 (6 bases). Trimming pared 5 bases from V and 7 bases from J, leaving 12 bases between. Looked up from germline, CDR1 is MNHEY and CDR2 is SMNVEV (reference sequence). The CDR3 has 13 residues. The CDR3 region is CASSVIGGNEQFF. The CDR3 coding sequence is TGTGCCAGCAGTGTGATTGGGGGGAATGAGCAGTTCTTC.

The CDR3 here is CASSDRAGGRYEQYF. As DNA, the CDR3 is TGTGCCAGTAGTGATCGTGCGGGAGGGCGATACGAGCAGTACTTC. The chain is built from TRBV19 and TRBJ2-7, with TRBD2 identical over 9 bases. In germline, CDR1 is LNHDA, CDR2 SQIVND (reference sequence). V lost 5 bases to trimming and J lost 4 bases; unmatched junction nucleotides: 9. This CDR3 spans 15 amino acids.

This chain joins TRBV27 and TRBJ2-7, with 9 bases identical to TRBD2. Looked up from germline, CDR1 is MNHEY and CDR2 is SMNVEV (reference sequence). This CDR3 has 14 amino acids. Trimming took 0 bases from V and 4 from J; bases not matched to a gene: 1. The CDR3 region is CASSLSLAGYEQYF. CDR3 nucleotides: TGTGCCAGCAGTTTATCACTAGCGGGTTACGAGCAGTACTTC.

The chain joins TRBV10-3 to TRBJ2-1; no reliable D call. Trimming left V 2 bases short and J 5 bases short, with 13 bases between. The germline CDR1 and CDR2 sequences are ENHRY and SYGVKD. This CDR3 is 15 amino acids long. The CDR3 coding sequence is TGTGCCATCAGTGAGGGCGGCAGACCAGACAATGAGCAGTTCTTC. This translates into CAISEGGRPDNEQFF.

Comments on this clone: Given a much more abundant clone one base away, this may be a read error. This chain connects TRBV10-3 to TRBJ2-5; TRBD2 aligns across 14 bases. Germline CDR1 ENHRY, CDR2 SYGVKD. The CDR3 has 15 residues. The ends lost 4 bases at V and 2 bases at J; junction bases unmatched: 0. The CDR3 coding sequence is TGTGCCATCAGTGGACTAGCGGGAGGGCAAGAGACCCAGTACTTC. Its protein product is CAISGLAGGQETQYF.

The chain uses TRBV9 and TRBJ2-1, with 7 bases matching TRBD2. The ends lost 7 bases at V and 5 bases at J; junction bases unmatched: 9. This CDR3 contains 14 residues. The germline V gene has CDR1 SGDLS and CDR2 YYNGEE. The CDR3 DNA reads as TGTGCCAGCTCTGGACTAGACGGCCACAATGAGCAGTTCTTC. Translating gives CASSGLDGHNEQFF.

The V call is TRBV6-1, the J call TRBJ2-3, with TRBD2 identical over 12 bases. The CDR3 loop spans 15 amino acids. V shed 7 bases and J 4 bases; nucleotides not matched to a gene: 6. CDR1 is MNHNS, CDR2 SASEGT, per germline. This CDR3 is CASNRLAGEADTQYF. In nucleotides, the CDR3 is TGTGCCAGCAACCGACTAGCGGGAGAAGCAGATACGCAGTATTTT.

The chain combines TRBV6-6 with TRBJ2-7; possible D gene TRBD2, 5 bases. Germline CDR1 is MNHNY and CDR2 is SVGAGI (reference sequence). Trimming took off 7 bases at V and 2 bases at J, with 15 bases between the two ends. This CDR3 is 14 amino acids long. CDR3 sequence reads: CASKRTPGAYEQYF. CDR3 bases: TGTGCCAGCAAACGGACTCCCGGGGCCTACGAGCAGTACTTC.

This chain's CDR3 is CASSPGTSGTSGEQYF. The DNA of the CDR3 is TGTGCCAGCTCCCCCGGGACTAGCGGAACGTCCGGCGAGCAGTACTTC. This chain links TRBV18 with TRBJ2-7; TRBD2 agrees at 11 bases. Germline loops: CDR1 KGHSH, CDR2 LQKENI. Trimming cost V 6 bases and J 6 bases; bases outside gene matches: 13. This CDR3 has 16 amino acids.

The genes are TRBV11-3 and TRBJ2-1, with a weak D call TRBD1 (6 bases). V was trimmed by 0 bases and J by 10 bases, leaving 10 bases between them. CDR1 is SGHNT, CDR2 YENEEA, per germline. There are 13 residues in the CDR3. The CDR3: CASSLEWGQEQFF. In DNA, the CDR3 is TGTGCCAGCAGCTTAGAGTGGGGACAAGAGCAGTTCTTC.

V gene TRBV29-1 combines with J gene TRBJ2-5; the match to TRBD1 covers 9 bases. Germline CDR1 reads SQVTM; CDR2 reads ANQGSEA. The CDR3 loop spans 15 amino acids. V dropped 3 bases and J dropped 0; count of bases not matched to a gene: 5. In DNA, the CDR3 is TGCAGCGTTGAGGGGGACAGGGTGTACCAAGAGACCCAGTACTTC. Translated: CSVEGDRVYQETQYF.

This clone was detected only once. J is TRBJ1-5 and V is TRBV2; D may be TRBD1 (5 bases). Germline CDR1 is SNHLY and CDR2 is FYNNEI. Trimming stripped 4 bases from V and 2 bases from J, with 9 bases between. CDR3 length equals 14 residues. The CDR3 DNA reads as TGTGCCAGCAGTGTGGGAGGGGGCAATCAGCCCCAGCATTTT. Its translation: CASSVGGGNQPQHF.

The CDR3 bases are TGTGCCATCAGTGAGTCGGACAGAACTAACTATGGCTACACCTTC. The encoded protein is CAISESDRTNYGYTF. The rearrangement joins TRBV10-3 to TRBJ1-2, with D tentatively TRBD1 (6 bases). The V gene's germline CDR1 is ENHRY and CDR2 SYGVKD. Between the trimmed V and J ends, which lost 0 bases and 0 bases, there was a span of 8 bases. The CDR3 consists of 15 residues.

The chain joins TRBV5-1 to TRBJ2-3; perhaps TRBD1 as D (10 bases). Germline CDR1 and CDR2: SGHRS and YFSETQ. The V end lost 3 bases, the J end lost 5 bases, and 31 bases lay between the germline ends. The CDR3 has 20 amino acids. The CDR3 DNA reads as TGCGCCAGCAGCTCCCCGCGGACAGGGGGGGGACTAGCCTGGGGAGATACGCAGTATTTT. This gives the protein CASSSPRTGGGLAWGDTQYF.